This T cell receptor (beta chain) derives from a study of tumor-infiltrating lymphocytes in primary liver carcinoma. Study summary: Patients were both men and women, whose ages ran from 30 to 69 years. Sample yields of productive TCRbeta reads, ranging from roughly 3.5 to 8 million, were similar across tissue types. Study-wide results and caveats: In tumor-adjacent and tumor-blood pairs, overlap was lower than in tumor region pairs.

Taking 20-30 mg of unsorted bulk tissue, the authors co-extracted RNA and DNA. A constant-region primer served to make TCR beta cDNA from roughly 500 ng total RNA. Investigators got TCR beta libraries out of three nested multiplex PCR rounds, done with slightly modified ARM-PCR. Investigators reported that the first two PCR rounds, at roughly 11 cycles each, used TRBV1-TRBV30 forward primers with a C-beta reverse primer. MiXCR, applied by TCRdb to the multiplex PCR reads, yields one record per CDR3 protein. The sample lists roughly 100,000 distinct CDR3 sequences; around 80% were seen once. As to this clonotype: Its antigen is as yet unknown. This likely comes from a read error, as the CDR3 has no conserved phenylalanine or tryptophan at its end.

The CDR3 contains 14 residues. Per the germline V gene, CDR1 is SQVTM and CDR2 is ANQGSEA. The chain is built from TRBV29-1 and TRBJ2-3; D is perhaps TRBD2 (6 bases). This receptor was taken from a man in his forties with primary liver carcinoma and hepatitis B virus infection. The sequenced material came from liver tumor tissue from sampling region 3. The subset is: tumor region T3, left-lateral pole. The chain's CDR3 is CCGIQIAGTDTQYL. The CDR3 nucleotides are TGCTGCGGGATTCAAATAGCGGGCACAGATACGCAGTATCTT.